The next 6 T cell receptor beta chains were all read from a single sample in a study of cytomegalovirus exposure and HLA in healthy donors. PCR was performed using 60 Vbeta and 13 Jbeta primers. The protocol was immunoSEQ multiplex PCR, while the TCRdb copy is restricted to in-frame clones and leaves out a portion. The data show 90,000 to 110,000 clones, under 85% seen once. The sequencing input was PBMCs. These TCRs come from a woman in her fifties or sixties in good health and CMV-seropositive.

A few counts support this clone. The chain carries TRBV18 and TRBJ2-5, with a tentative D call TRBD1 (6 bases). Germline CDR1 is KGHSH and CDR2 is LQKENI. CDR3 size: 13 residues. The V end lost 3 bases, the J end lost 5 bases, and 10 bases lay between the germline ends. DNA for the CDR3: TGTGCCAGCTCACCGGACAGCGCGGAGACCCAGTACTTC. Translating it yields CASSPDSAETQYF.

The V gene is TRBV5-1, the J gene TRBJ1-3; no clear D gene. This CDR3 region has 15 residues. The germline V gene has CDR1 SGHRS and CDR2 YFSETQ. V was cut by 0 bases and J by 4 bases, with 11 bases left in between. CDR3 in amino acids: CASSLDISSGNTIYF. In DNA, the CDR3 is TGCGCCAGCAGCTTGGACATATCCTCGGGAAACACCATATATTTT.

The chain couples TRBV7-3 to TRBJ2-1; 7 bases map to TRBD2. The ends lost 0 bases at V and 6 bases at J; junction bases unmatched: 2. The V gene's germline CDR1 is SGHTA and CDR2 FQGTGA. The CDR3 is 14 residues long. CDR3 loop: CASSLTPSGNEQFF. The CDR3 DNA reads TGTGCCAGCAGCTTAACGCCTAGCGGCAATGAGCAGTTCTTC.

The gene calls are TRBV6-5 and TRBJ1-2; 10 bases are a match to TRBD1. V trimming: 7 bases; J trimming: 4 bases; junction bases outside the gene matches: 6. Germline loops: CDR1 MNHEY, CDR2 SVGAGI. The CDR3 is made up of 14 amino acids. The CDR3 here is CASTRDRGGYGYTF. The CDR3, as DNA: TGTGCCAGCACCAGGGACAGGGGAGGCTATGGCTACACCTTC.

J is TRBJ1-6 and V is TRBV27, with 7 bases fitting TRBD1. The CDR3 is 15 residues long. Germline lookup yields CDR1 MNHEY and CDR2 SMNVEV (reference sequence). V shed 2 bases and J 9 bases; nucleotides not matched to a gene: 7. CDR3 in DNA: TGTGCCAGCAGTTTAACAGGGGTCTTGGGTTCACCCCTCCACTTT. The encoded protein is CASSLTGVLGSPLHF.

Concerning this clone itself: Distinct nucleotide sequences in the sample also encode this CDR3. The CDR3 bases are TGTGCCAGCAGTGGCGGACAGTCCCTTACAGCGACTCAGTACTTC. Translating gives CASSGGQSLTATQYF. The genes are TRBV6-1 and TRBJ2-5, with a weak D call TRBD1 (6 bases). CDR3 length equals 15 residues. Trimming shortened V by 4 bases and J by 11 bases, and 23 bases separated the two germline ends. Per the germline V gene, CDR1 is MNHNS and CDR2 is SASEGT.